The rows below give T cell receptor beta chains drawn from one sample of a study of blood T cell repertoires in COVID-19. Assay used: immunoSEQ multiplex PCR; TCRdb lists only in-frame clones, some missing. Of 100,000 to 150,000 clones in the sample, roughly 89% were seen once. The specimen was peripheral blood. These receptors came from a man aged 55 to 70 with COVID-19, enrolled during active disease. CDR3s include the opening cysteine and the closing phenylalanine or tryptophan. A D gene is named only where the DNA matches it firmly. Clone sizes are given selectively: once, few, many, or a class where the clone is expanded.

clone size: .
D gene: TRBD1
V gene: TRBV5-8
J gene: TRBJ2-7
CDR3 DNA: TGTGCCAGCAGCCCCCGGACAGGCACAGTGTTCGACCGATCCTCCTACGAGCAGTACTTC
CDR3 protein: CASSPRTGTVFDRSSYEQYF

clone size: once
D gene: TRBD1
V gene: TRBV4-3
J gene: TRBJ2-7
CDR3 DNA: TGCGCCAGCAGCCCCTGGGGACAGGGGTCCTACGAGCAGTACTTC
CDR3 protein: CASSPWGQGSYEQYF

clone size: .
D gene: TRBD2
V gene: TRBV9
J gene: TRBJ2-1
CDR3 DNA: TGTGCCAGCAGCGTACGTCTAGCGGTTTACAATGAGCAGTTCTTC
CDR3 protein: CASSVRLAVYNEQFF

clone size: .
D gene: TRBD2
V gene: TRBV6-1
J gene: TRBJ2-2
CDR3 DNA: TGTGCCAGCAGTGAGGTTCCGGGACTAGGAACCGGGGAGCTGTTTTTT
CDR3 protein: CASSEVPGLGTGELFF

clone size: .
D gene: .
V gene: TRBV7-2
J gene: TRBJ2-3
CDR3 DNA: TGTGCCAGCAGCCTCGACAGGTATTTCACAGATACGCAGTATTTT
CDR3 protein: CASSLDRYFTDTQYF

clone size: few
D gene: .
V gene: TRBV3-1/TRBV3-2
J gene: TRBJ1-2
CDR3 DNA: TGTGCCAGCACTTCCGGGAACTATGGCTACACCTTC
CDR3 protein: CASTSGNYGYTF

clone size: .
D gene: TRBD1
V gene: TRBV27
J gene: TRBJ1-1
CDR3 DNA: TGTGCCAGCAGTCAAGACAGGGTAGGAGGCACTGAAGCTTTCTTT
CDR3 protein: CASSQDRVGGTEAFF

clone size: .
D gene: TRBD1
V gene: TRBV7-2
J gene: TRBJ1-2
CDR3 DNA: TGTGCCAGCAGCCTACCGGGACAGGGAGGTCCCTATGGCTACACCTTC
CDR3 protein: CASSLPGQGGPYGYTF

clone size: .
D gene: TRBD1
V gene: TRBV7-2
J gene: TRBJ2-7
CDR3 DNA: TGTGCCAGCAGCGCCCCGGGACAGGGGGCTTACGAGCAGTACTTC
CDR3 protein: CASSAPGQGAYEQYF

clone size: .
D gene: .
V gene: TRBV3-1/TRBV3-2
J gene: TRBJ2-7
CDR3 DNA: TGTGCCAGCAGCCAAGATCCGGGGAGCTCCTACGAGCAGTACTTC
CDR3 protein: CASSQDPGSSYEQYF

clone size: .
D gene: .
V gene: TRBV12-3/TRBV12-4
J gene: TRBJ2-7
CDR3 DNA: TGTGCCAGCAGTTTTTTAGCTTCCAACGAGCAGTACTTC
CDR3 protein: CASSFLASNEQYF

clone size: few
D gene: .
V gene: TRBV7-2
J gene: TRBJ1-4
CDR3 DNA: TGTGCCAGCAGTCTCCGGGGCGGGGGGCCAACTAATGAAAAACTGTTTTTT
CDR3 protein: CASSLRGGGPTNEKLFF

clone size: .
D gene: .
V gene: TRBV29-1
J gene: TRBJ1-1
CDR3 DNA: TGCAGCGGTCAGGGCTCTCGAGACACTGAAGCTTTCTTT
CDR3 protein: CSGQGSRDTEAFF

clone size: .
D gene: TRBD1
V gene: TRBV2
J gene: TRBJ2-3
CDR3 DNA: TGTGCCAGCAGTGGGAGTGGGACAGCCAACACAGATACGCAGTATTTT
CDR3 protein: CASSGSGTANTDTQYF

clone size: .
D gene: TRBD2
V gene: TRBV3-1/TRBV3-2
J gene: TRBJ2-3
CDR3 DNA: TGTGCCAGCAGCCAAGGATGGACTAGCGGGGACACAGATACGCAGTATTTT
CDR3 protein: CASSQGWTSGDTDTQYF

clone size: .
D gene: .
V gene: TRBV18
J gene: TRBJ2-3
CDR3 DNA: TGTGCCAGCTCCCCCCGCCCGGCAGGGCTGAGTTCCGCAGATACGCAGTATTTT
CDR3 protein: CASSPRPAGLSSADTQYF

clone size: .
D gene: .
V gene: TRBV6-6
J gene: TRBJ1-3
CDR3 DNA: TGTGCCAGCAGTTACACAACCCTCTCTGGAAACACCATATATTTT
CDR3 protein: CASSYTTLSGNTIYF

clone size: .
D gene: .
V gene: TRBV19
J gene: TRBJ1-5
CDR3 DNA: TGTGCCAGTAGTTTAGGCCAGAGGGAACGATCCGGGCCCCAGCATTTT
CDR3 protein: CASSLGQRERSGPQHF

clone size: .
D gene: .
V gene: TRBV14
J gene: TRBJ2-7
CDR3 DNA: TGTGCCAGCAGCCAAAACAGGCTATCCTACGAGCAGTACTTC
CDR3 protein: CASSQNRLSYEQYF

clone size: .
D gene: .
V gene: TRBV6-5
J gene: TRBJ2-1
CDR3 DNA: TGTGCCAGCAGTTCCTGGGGCAGGGGATTTTACAATGAGCAGTTCTTC
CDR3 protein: CASSSWGRGFYNEQFF